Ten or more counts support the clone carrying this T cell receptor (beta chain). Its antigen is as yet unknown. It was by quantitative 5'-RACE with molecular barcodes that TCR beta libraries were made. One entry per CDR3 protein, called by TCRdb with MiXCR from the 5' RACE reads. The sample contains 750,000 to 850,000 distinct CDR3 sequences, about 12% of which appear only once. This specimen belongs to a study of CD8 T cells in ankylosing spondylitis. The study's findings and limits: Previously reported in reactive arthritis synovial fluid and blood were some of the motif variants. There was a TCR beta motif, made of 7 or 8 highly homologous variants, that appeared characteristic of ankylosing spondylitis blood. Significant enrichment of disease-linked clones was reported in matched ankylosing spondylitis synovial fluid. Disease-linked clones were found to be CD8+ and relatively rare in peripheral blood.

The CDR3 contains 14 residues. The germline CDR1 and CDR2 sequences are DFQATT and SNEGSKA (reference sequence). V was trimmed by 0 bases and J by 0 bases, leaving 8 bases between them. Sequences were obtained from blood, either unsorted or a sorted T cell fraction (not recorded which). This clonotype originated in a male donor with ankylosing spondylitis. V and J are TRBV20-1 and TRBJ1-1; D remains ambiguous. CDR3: CSARDGRLNTEAFF. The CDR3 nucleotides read TGCAGTGCTAGAGATGGCAGGTTGAACACTGAAGCTTTCTTT.